The 29 T cell receptor beta chains given below trace back to one sample, sequenced in a study of T-cell memory formation after mild COVID-19. TCRdb reprocessed the 5' RACE reads with MiXCR, giving one entry per CDR3 protein. The sample lists roughly 260,000 distinct CDR3 sequences, about 16% occurring once. The sample comprised PBMCs or a T cell subset sorted from them (not recorded which). These receptors were collected from a man between 18 and 29 years old who had mild COVID-19 (a few samples of this study predate the infection). Cell type and time point are not known.

This clonotype was observed a handful of times. The chain links TRBV7-9 to TRBJ2-7; 8 nucleotides agree with TRBD2. Germline trimming cut 4 bases from V and 6 bases from J; bases unmatched to any gene: 5. Germline CDR1 SEHNR, CDR2 FQNEAQ (reference sequence). The CDR3 has 13 residues. CDR3 coding DNA: TGTGCCAGCAGCTCCGGGGGGGTCTCCGAGCAGTACGTC. Residues: CASSSGGVSEQYV.

This clonotype was seen a handful of times. The gene calls are TRBV7-2 and TRBJ1-2; D gene unclear. Germline-derived CDR1 and CDR2 are SGHTA and FQGNSA. The CDR3 runs 14 residues. V dropped 4 bases and J dropped 8 bases, with 17 bases sitting between them. The DNA for the CDR3 is TGTGCCAGCAGCTATGAATGGGTATCGGGCGGCTACACCTTC. Translation gives CASSYEWVSGGYTF.

There are a few counts of this clonotype. The chain couples TRBV19 to TRBJ2-4; 7 positions agree with TRBD1. Germline CDR1 and CDR2: LNHDA and SQIVND (reference sequence). V gave up 10 bases and J gave up 6 bases; unmatched junction bases: 9. The CDR3 runs 13 residues. The CDR3 nucleotides read TGTGCCACCGGTGAACAGGGGTCAAACATTCAGTACTTC. Its translation: CATGEQGSNIQYF. Drawing the rest from reference TRBV19 and TRBJ2-4, the complete variable domain is DGGITQSPKYLFRKEGQNVTLSCEQNLNHDAMYWYRQDPGQGLRLIYYSQIVNDFQKGDIAEGYSVSREKKESFPLTVTSAQKNPTAFYLCATGEQGSNIQYFGAGTRLSVL.

The sample holds a few counts of this clonotype. The J gene is TRBJ2-2, the V gene TRBV5-1, with unresolved D. Per germline, CDR1 SGHRS and CDR2 YFSETQ. This CDR3 has 11 residues. V lost 6 bases to trimming and J lost 8 bases, with 8 bases between them. The CDR3 DNA follows: TGCGCCAGCACCTTTTCTGGGGAGCTGTTTTTT. The encoded protein is CASTFSGELFF.

The chain carries TRBV7-6 and TRBJ2-3; perhaps TRBD2 as D (5 bases). Germline V CDR1 and CDR2: SGHVS, FNYEAQ. V was shortened by 1 base and J by 0 bases, with 14 bases between the two germline ends. The CDR3 sequence is 17 residues long. CDR3 protein: CASSLVGDLASTDTQYF. The CDR3 nucleotides read TGTGCCAGCAGCTTAGTGGGAGACTTGGCTAGCACAGATACGCAGTATTTT. Full variable domain (missing parts from reference TRBV7-6 and TRBJ2-3): GAGVSQSPRYKVTKRGQDVALRCDPISGHVSLYWYRQALGQGPEFLTYFNYEAQQDKSGLPNDRFSAERPEGSISTLTIQRTEQRDSAMYRCASSLVGDLASTDTQYFGPGTRLTVL.

This clonotype was detected a few times. The chain combines TRBV6-1 with TRBJ2-2; D gene ambiguous. The ends were cut back, 5 bases at V and 6 bases at J, with 4 bases in the middle. This CDR3 region has 11 residues. Germline CDR1 reads MNHNS; CDR2 reads SASEGT. The CDR3 DNA follows: TGTGCCAGCAGTATAGCCGGGGAGCTGTTTTTT. It codes for CASSIAGELFF.

The chain couples TRBV5-1 to TRBJ1-2; TRBD1 matches at 7 bases. Germline V gene sequence: CDR1 SGHRS, CDR2 YFSETQ. This CDR3 contains 14 residues. V gave up 3 bases and J gave up 6 bases; unmatched junction bases: 8. In nucleotides, the CDR3 is TGCGCCAGCAGCTCGACGAGGGGGCCTGATGGCTACACCTTC. Protein product: CASSSTRGPDGYTF.

The CDR3 sequence: CASSPGRGVGQPQHF. In nucleotides, the CDR3 is TGTGCCAGCAGCCCCGGACGCGGAGTAGGGCAGCCCCAGCATTTT. The rearrangement uses TRBV7-3 and TRBJ1-5, with D uncertain. In germline, CDR1 is SGHTA, CDR2 FQGTGA. The CDR3 sequence is 15 residues long. V was shortened by 5 bases and J by 7 bases, with 18 bases between the two germline ends.

This clonotype was seen only a few times. The chain links TRBV9 to TRBJ2-1; 11 positions match TRBD2. Germline loops: CDR1 SGDLS, CDR2 YYNGEE. With V trimmed by 2 bases and J by 11 bases, 3 bases remained unmatched. CDR3 length equals 13 residues. The CDR3 DNA reads TGTGCCAGCAGCGTTATAGCGGGGGGGAAGCAGTTCTTC. Its protein product is CASSVIAGGKQFF.

This clonotype was found many times. This rearrangement joins TRBV5-1 to TRBJ1-2; D is possibly TRBD1 (6 bases). Germline V gene data show CDR1 as SGHRS and CDR2 as YFSETQ. The CDR3 runs to 14 residues. Trimming removed 4 bases from V and 5 bases from J, with 15 bases in between. CDR3 residues: CASSALDSSYGYTF. The DNA for the CDR3 is TGCGCCAGCAGCGCCTTGGACAGCTCATATGGCTACACCTTC.

The V gene is TRBV4-1, the J gene TRBJ1-2, with 10 bases identical to TRBD1. Germline CDR1 reads MGHRA; CDR2 reads YSYEKL. This CDR3 comprises 13 residues. Trimming cost V 9 bases and J 6 bases; bases outside gene matches: 7. This CDR3 reads CASWDRGLNGYTF. The CDR3 nucleotides are TGCGCCAGTTGGGACAGGGGTTTGAATGGCTACACCTTC.

The V call is TRBV24-1, the J call TRBJ2-5; 7 nucleotides agree with TRBD1. CDR1 is KGHDR, CDR2 SFDVKD, per germline. CDR3 size: 15 residues. Germline trimming cut 3 bases from V and 3 bases from J; bases unmatched to any gene: 6. CDR3 nucleotides: TGTGCCACCAGTGATCCTCGGGGACAGAAAGAGACCCAGTACTTC. This gives the protein CATSDPRGQKETQYF.

This clonotype has a handful of counts. The rearrangement links TRBV9 to TRBJ2-1; D possibly corresponds to TRBD1 (6 bases). Trimming pared 0 bases from V and 14 bases from J, leaving 9 bases between. Germline-derived CDR1 and CDR2 are SGDLS and YYNGEE. This CDR3 is built from 11 residues. CDR3 coding DNA: TGTGCCAGCAGCGTAGGACAGGTAAAGTTCTTC. Its translation is CASSVGQVKFF.

The J gene is TRBJ2-5, the V gene TRBV2, with D unresolved. Trimming pared 9 bases from V and 7 bases from J, leaving 12 bases between. Germline lookup yields CDR1 SNHLY and CDR2 FYNNEI. CDR3 length: 11 amino acids. The CDR3 loop is CASTTSLTQYF. DNA for the CDR3: TGTGCCAGTACAACCTCTCTGACCCAGTACTTC.

The chain joins TRBV20-1 to TRBJ2-5; 9 bases are a match to TRBD2. Germline V gene lookup returns CDR1 DFQATT and CDR2 SNEGSKA (reference sequence). V lost 7 bases, J lost 4 bases, and 10 bases stayed unmatched. This CDR3 is 14 amino acids long. The DNA of the CDR3 is TGCAGTGTCCTTAGCGGGGGTAACGGAGAGACCCAGTACTTC. Protein product: CSVLSGGNGETQYF.

This sequence joins TRBV2 and TRBJ1-1; D remains ambiguous. The germline V gene has CDR1 SNHLY and CDR2 FYNNEI. With 8 bases removed from V and 1 base from J, the gap between germline ends came to 8 bases. The CDR3 extends over 12 amino acids. As DNA, the CDR3 is TGTGCCAGCTGGGCAGGGAACACTGAAGCTTTCTTT. Its translation: CASWAGNTEAFF.

This clonotype was seen repeatedly, ten times or more. V usage is TRBV5-1 and J usage is TRBJ1-5; D call uncertain. Germline V gives CDR1 SGHRS, CDR2 YFSETQ. V gave up 4 bases and J gave up 0 bases, with 8 bases separating them. The CDR3 spans 14 residues. The CDR3 sequence: CASSLGYSNQPQHF. The CDR3, as DNA: TGCGCCAGCAGCCTGGGCTATAGCAATCAGCCCCAGCATTTT.

This clonotype was counted a few times. V and J are TRBV5-1 and TRBJ2-2; D is ambiguous. Germline CDR1 reads SGHRS; CDR2 reads YFSETQ. The CDR3 spans 13 residues. V was clipped by 2 bases and J by 6 bases, with 8 bases between them. Written as DNA, the CDR3 is TGCGCCAGCAGCTTTGACGGCGCCGGGGAGCTGTTTTTT. Protein product: CASSFDGAGELFF.

The rearrangement links TRBV4-3 to TRBJ2-2; D gene ambiguous. Per germline, CDR1 LGHNA and CDR2 YSLEER. Trimming left V 1 base short and J 2 bases short, with 8 bases between. This CDR3 comprises 15 residues. The CDR3 DNA is TGCGCCAGCAGCCAAGTTGACCTAAACACCGGGGAGCTGTTTTTT. This sequence encodes CASSQVDLNTGELFF.

This rearrangement joins TRBV30 to TRBJ1-1, with D uncertain. This CDR3 contains 12 residues. Trimming shortened V by 4 bases and J by 1 base, and 7 bases separated the two germline ends. The V gene's germline CDR1 is GTSNPN and CDR2 SVGIG (reference sequence). The CDR3 DNA reads as TGTGCCTGGATAACAGAGAACACTGAAGCTTTCTTT. Translated: CAWITENTEAFF.

As for this clonotype: This may come from a read error, since a much larger clone is one base off. The chain couples TRBV6-6 to TRBJ1-5; TRBD1 matches at 9 bases. CDR3 length equals 15 residues. Germline CDR1 reads MNHNY; CDR2 reads SVGAGI (reference sequence). The CDR3 nucleotides are TGTGCCAGCAGTTATGGACAGGGGAGCTTTCAGCACCAGCATTTT. It yields the protein CASSYGQGSFQHQHF.

This sequence joins TRBV7-3 and TRBJ2-3, with a possible D match to TRBD2 (5 bases). The ends were cut back, 2 bases at V and 2 bases at J, with 11 bases in the middle. The CDR3 has 15 amino acids. From germline, CDR1 is SGHTA and CDR2 FQGTGA. The CDR3 nucleotides read TGTGCCAGCAGCTTAGGCGGGCCAGCCACAGATACGCAGTATTTT. Translating gives CASSLGGPATDTQYF.

This clonotype came up a few times. J is TRBJ1-5 and V is TRBV6-2 or TRBV6-3; the match to TRBD1 covers 8 bases. CDR1 is MNHEY, CDR2 SVGEGT, per germline. This CDR3 is 14 amino acids long. Trimming removed 6 bases from V and 7 bases from J; junction bases left unmatched: 8. The CDR3: CASSDRGSRQPQHF. CDR3 bases: TGTGCCAGCAGCGACAGGGGCAGTAGGCAGCCCCAGCATTTT.

This chain links TRBV15 with TRBJ2-6; D is unresolved. Trimming cost V 5 bases and J 0 bases, with 8 bases left between them. Germline lookup yields CDR1 LNHNV and CDR2 YYDKDF (reference sequence). The CDR3 has 15 amino acids. The CDR3 DNA reads TGTGCCACCAGCCGGCAGATCTCTGGGGCCAACGTCCTGACTTTC. Translating it yields CATSRQISGANVLTF. Looking up the rest from reference TRBV15 and TRBJ2-6 gives the full variable domain: DAMVIQNPRYQVTQFGKPVTLSCSQTLNHNVMYWYQQKSSQAPKLLFHYYDKDFNNEADTPDNFQSRRPNTSFCFLDIRSPGLGDTAMYLCATSRQISGANVLTFGAGSRLTVL.

The chain links TRBV30 to TRBJ2-7, with 9 nucleotides matching TRBD1. The V gene's germline CDR1 is GTSNPN and CDR2 SVGIG (reference sequence). The V and J ends lost 2 bases and 6 bases, in that order; junction bases with no gene match: 8. This CDR3 has 14 residues. The CDR3 coding sequence is TGTGCCTGGAGTCGGGGACAGGGTATAAGCGAGCAGTACTTC. This translates into CAWSRGQGISEQYF.

The V gene is TRBV2, the J gene TRBJ2-4; D is unclear. The V and J ends lost 8 bases and 7 bases respectively, with 12 bases between them. The CDR3 runs to 12 residues. CDR1 is SNHLY, CDR2 FYNNEI, per germline. The DNA for the CDR3 is TGTGCCAGCGCCAAGACGGACAACATTCAGTACTTC. Its protein product is CASAKTDNIQYF.

The table lists this clonotype with a few counts. The chain is built from TRBV4-2 and TRBJ1-1; D might be TRBD1 (6 bases). This CDR3 is built from 14 residues. Germline CDR1 and CDR2: LGHNA and YNFKEQ. The V end was cut by 1 base, the J end by 6 bases, with 12 bases between. The CDR3 region has the DNA TGTGCCAGCAGCCAAGTGCAGGGGATCCCTGAAGCTTTCTTT. Translated: CASSQVQGIPEAFF.

The V and J genes are TRBV30 and TRBJ1-2, with D hard to call. Germline V gene sequence: CDR1 GTSNPN, CDR2 SVGIG (reference sequence). The V and J ends lost 1 base and 6 bases respectively, with 3 bases between them. CDR3 length equals 10 residues. CDR3: CAWSGNGYTF. For the CDR3, the DNA is TGTGCCTGGAGTGGGAATGGCTACACCTTC.

The CDR3 is CSAAGPPATDTQYF. CDR3 nucleotide sequence: TGCAGTGCGGCGGGCCCTCCGGCGACAGATACGCAGTATTTT. The chain couples TRBV20-1 to TRBJ2-3, with D possibly TRBD2 on 5 matching bases. Germline V CDR1 and CDR2: DFQATT, SNEGSKA (reference sequence). This CDR3 region has 14 residues. The V gene lost 6 bases and the J gene lost 3 bases, with 16 bases spanning the gap.